These 5 T cell receptor beta chains were sequenced from one sample in a study of T cells in Graves' hyperthyroidism and ophthalmopathy. There were TCR beta CDR3 regions amplified from RNA transcripts. Researchers ran a first-round RT-PCR on the TCR CDR3 using the HTBI primer set. Each CDR3 protein gets one entry after TCRdb re-called the multiplex PCR reads with MiXCR. The table records some 300,000 distinct CDR3 sequences, roughly 15% of them present only once. The specimen sequenced was blood. The receptors shown here come from a man aged 25-40 years with Graves' hyperthyroidism.

This clonotype was seen repeatedly, ten times or more. This chain connects TRBV20-1 to TRBJ2-1; D is unclear. This CDR3 contains 12 residues. CDR1 and CDR2 (germline): DFQATT, SNEGSKA (reference sequence). V lost 3 bases and J lost 4, with 7 bases in between. The CDR3 here is CSASGPYNEQFF. CDR3 nucleotide sequence: TGCAGTGCTAGCGGACCATACAATGAGCAGTTCTTC.

The chain couples TRBV10-3 to TRBJ2-1; 11 bases match TRBD2. The CDR3 is made up of 15 amino acids. With V trimmed by 10 bases and J by 9 bases, 14 bases remained unmatched. Germline lookup yields CDR1 ENHRY and CDR2 SYGVKD. DNA of the CDR3: TGTGCCACGTCCCCACTAGCGGGAGAATACGCTGAGCAGTTCTTC. Protein: CATSPLAGEYAEQFF.

This clonotype has a count of ten or more. The chain is built from TRBV3-1 and TRBJ2-1; tentative D call: TRBD1 (6 bases). Trimming removed 7 bases from V and 6 bases from J, with 16 bases in between. CDR1 and CDR2 from the germline V gene are LGHDT and YNNKEL (reference sequence). The CDR3 is made up of 14 amino acids. The CDR3 spells CASTLNTGFNEQFF. The CDR3 DNA is TGTGCCAGCACCCTAAACACAGGGTTCAATGAGCAGTTCTTC.

CDR3: CATQRDSNNSPLHF. The CDR3 DNA reads as TGTGCCACCCAAAGGGACAGCAATAATTCACCCCTCCACTTT. The V call is TRBV10-3, the J call TRBJ1-6, with TRBD1 matching 7 bases. Germline CDR1 ENHRY, CDR2 SYGVKD. Germline trimming cut 10 bases from V and 5 bases from J; bases unmatched to any gene: 8. The CDR3 totals 14 residues.

The chain is built from TRBV6-2 or TRBV6-3 and TRBJ1-5; maybe TRBD1 (5 bases). Germline V lookup: CDR1 MNHEY, CDR2 SVGEGT. This CDR3 contains 12 residues. The V gene lost 1 base and the J gene lost 8 bases, with 6 bases spanning the gap. Written as DNA, the CDR3 is TGTGCCAGCAGTTACTTGGGGGAGCCCCAGCATTTT. Translation gives CASSYLGEPQHF.